The present TCR beta chain was sequenced within a study of blood T cell repertoires in COVID-19. Study in general: Samples of COVID-19 (acute and convalescent) were obtained from the United States, Italy and Spain. T cells, B-cell-depleted T cells, or PBMCs supplied cDNA or gDNA.

Trimming took 2 bases from V and 5 from J, leaving 7 bases between them. The V gene's germline CDR1 is SQVTM and CDR2 ANQGSEA. This CDR3 is built from 11 residues. As originally analysed: Amplification of reference gene primers provided the estimated nucleated cell counts. Produced via immunoSEQ multiplex PCR; TCRdb's table is partial and in-frame only. Clone size and V and J calls were adopted from that table, with D and trimming inferred from the DNA. The data hold about 260,000 clones, with 88% observed a single time. Patients from Seattle were sampled longitudinally, starting during active infection.

The V call is TRBV29-1, the J call TRBJ2-7; D uncertain. What was sequenced was peripheral blood. This sequence was found in a woman younger than 45 with COVID-19, enrolled during active disease. CDR3 nucleotides: TGCAGCGTTGAATCTCGTAACGAGCAGTACTTC. This sequence encodes CSVESRNEQYF.